This TCR beta chain derives from a study of T-cell memory formation after mild COVID-19. Turning to the study itself: TCR clusters mostly belonged to single donors. Study outcomes and limitations: Clones contracting over day 15 to 85 were CD4/CD8 balanced, with later expanders leaning CD4+. There was no confirmation that second-wave clones peaking on day 37 were SARS-CoV-2 specific.

This clonotype appeared a few times. Its antigen is still unknown. 5'RACE primed at constant segments yielded TCR alpha and TCR beta cDNA libraries bearing sample barcodes and UMIs. TCRdb itself ran the 5' RACE reads through MiXCR, one entry per CDR3 protein. The sample yields about 180,000 distinct CDR3 sequences, approximately 18% seen once. This CDR3 is 14 amino acids long. Germline lookup yields CDR1 SGHAT and CDR2 FQNNGV. J was trimmed by 4 bases and V by 4 bases; bases with no gene match: 5. This chain uses TRBV11-2 with TRBJ2-7; 9 bases fit TRBD1. Sequenced sample: PBMCs or a T cell subset sorted from them (not recorded which). The receptor's source is a man aged 18 to 30 who had mild COVID-19 (a few samples of this study predate the infection). Cell type and time point are not known. CDR3 coding DNA: TGTGCCAGCAGCTCCGGGACAGGGTGGTACGAGCAGTACTTC. As protein: CASSSGTGWYEQYF.